These 15 T cell receptor beta chains share one sample of origin, sequenced in a study of CD8 T cells in Susac syndrome. Reverse transcription used about 0.45 to 1 ug RNA and random hexamers. TCRdb independently ran MiXCR on the immunoSEQ multiplex PCR reads; one entry per CDR3 protein. This repertoire shows some 140,000 distinct CDR3 sequences, 75% to 90% found once; its top ten account for 0.5% to 0.65%. Sequencing was done on a sample of CD8+ T cells from PBMCs. These receptors came from a human donor with multiple sclerosis.

This clonotype was observed a few times. The rearrangement joins TRBV7-8 to TRBJ2-5; D is unclear. V lost 5 bases, J lost 5 bases, and 9 bases lay in between. CDR3 length equals 12 residues. In germline, CDR1 is SGHVS, CDR2 FQNEAQ. CDR3: CASSPRPETQYF. As DNA, the CDR3 is TGTGCCAGCAGCCCAAGACCGGAGACCCAGTACTTC.

This chain joins TRBV25-1 and TRBJ2-1, with D possibly being TRBD1 or TRBD2 (5 bases each). Trimming removed 2 bases at V and 3 bases at J, with 20 bases between. Looked up from germline, CDR1 is MGHDK and CDR2 is SYGVNS. The CDR3 extends over 18 amino acids. The CDR3 protein is CASSETIVTATIYNEQFF. DNA of the CDR3: TGTGCCAGCAGTGAAACGATTGTGACAGCGACTATCTACAATGAGCAGTTCTTC.

This clonotype appeared a single time. The rearrangement joins TRBV7-9 to TRBJ2-7, with D perhaps matching TRBD1 (6 bases). The germline V and J ends were trimmed by 3 bases and 2 bases, with 11 bases remaining between them. The germline V gene encodes CDR1 SEHNR and CDR2 FQNEAQ (reference sequence). This CDR3 has 14 amino acids. The CDR3 DNA follows: TGTGCCAGCAGCTTCCGGGACATACCCTACGAGCAGTACGTC. Translated, it gives CASSFRDIPYEQYV.

V is TRBV19 and J is TRBJ2-7; TRBD2 aligns across 8 bases. The CDR3 totals 14 residues. CDR1 and CDR2 (germline): LNHDA, SQIVND (reference sequence). V lost 9 bases to trimming and J lost 0 bases; unmatched junction nucleotides: 7. The CDR3 spells CASSPGGSSYEQYV. CDR3 bases: TGTGCCAGCTCACCGGGGGGGAGCTCCTACGAGCAGTACGTC.

The chain links TRBV7-9 to TRBJ1-1; D not resolved. The CDR3 is 14 residues long. V lost 8 bases and J lost 3, with 16 bases in between. Germline CDR1 reads SEHNR; CDR2 reads FQNEAQ (reference sequence). CDR3 protein: CASAEAGEYTEAFF. The CDR3 DNA reads TGTGCCAGCGCAGAGGCGGGAGAATACACTGAAGCTTTCTTT.

The J gene is TRBJ1-2, the V gene TRBV5-4, with 7 bases identical to TRBD1. CDR1 is SGHNT and CDR2 is YYREEE in the germline V gene (reference sequence). This CDR3 has 18 residues. Trimming cost V 3 bases and J 3 bases; bases outside gene matches: 17. The CDR3, as DNA: TGTGCCAGCAGCTCCTACACGTTAGACAGGGAGGACGACTATGGCTACACCTTC. Its protein is CASSSYTLDREDDYGYTF.

V usage is TRBV19 and J usage is TRBJ2-1, with D perhaps matching TRBD2 (6 bases). The germline V gene encodes CDR1 LNHDA and CDR2 SQIVND (reference sequence). Trimming shortened V by 5 bases and J by 2 bases, and 7 bases separated the two germline ends. The CDR3 extends over 13 amino acids. CDR3 residues: CASSWGAYNEQFF. CDR3 nucleotides: TGTGCCAGTAGTTGGGGGGCCTACAATGAGCAGTTCTTC.

The chain links TRBV3-1 to TRBJ1-4, with D hard to call. Germline CDR1 LGHDT, CDR2 YNNKEL (reference sequence). V was clipped by 1 base and J by 5 bases, with 5 bases between them. The CDR3 spans 13 residues. The CDR3 nucleotides are TGTGCCAGCAGCCAAGGCTGGAATGAAAAACTGTTTTTT. Translation gives CASSQGWNEKLFF. Supplemented by reference TRBV3-1 and TRBJ1-4, the full variable domain reads DTAVSQTPKYLVTQMGNDKSIKCEQNLGHDTMYWYKQDSKKFLKIMFSYNNKELIINETVPNRFSPKSPDKAHLNLHINSLELGDSAVYFCASSQGWNEKLFFGSGTQLSVL.

The chain couples TRBV27 to TRBJ2-1, with 11 nucleotides matching TRBD2. Germline assignment: CDR1 MNHEY and CDR2 SMNVEV (reference sequence). Trimming cost V 5 bases and J 4 bases; bases outside gene matches: 10. The length of the CDR3 is 17 residues. CDR3 bases: TGTGCCAGCAGTCCTACTCGGACTAGCGGGCTTTACAATGAGCAGTTCTTC. Translated: CASSPTRTSGLYNEQFF.

The chain carries TRBV30 and TRBJ1-5; D is unresolved. The V gene's germline CDR1 is GTSNPN and CDR2 SVGIG (reference sequence). The germline V and J ends were trimmed by 4 bases and 4 bases, with 8 bases remaining between them. CDR3 size: 12 residues. Here the CDR3 DNA reads TGTGCCTGGAATGGGGAGAATCAGCCCCAGCATTTT. It specifies CAWNGENQPQHF.

The chain employs TRBV29-1 and TRBJ2-3; 9 bases map to TRBD2. The ends lost 2 bases at V and 1 base at J; junction bases unmatched: 1. Germline V gene sequence: CDR1 SQVTM, CDR2 ANQGSEA. This CDR3 is built from 14 residues. CDR3 bases: TGCAGCGTTGAATTAGCGGGAGGCACAGATACGCAGTATTTT. Encoded protein: CSVELAGGTDTQYF.

The CDR3 spells CASSLETGVHGYTF. CDR3 nucleotide sequence: TGTGCCAGCAGTTTAGAAACAGGGGTGCATGGCTACACCTTC. The gene calls are TRBV27 and TRBJ1-2; 7 bases agree with TRBD1. This CDR3 contains 14 residues. The J segment lost 6 bases and the V segment lost 2 bases, leaving 6 bases of the junction unmatched. Germline CDR1 is MNHEY and CDR2 is SMNVEV (reference sequence).

This clonotype has just one count. The chain employs TRBV6-5 and TRBJ2-7, with D maybe TRBD1 (5 bases). The germline V and J ends were trimmed by 1 base and 3 bases, with 16 bases remaining between them. Per the germline V gene, CDR1 is MNHEY and CDR2 is SVGAGI. This CDR3 spans 16 amino acids. The CDR3 bases are TGTGCCAGCAGTTACTTGACGCCTACGGACAACTACGAGCAGTACGTC. It specifies CASSYLTPTDNYEQYV.

The chain uses TRBV13 and TRBJ2-1, with TRBD1 matching over 9 bases. With V trimmed by 0 bases and J by 7 bases, 1 base remained unmatched. The CDR3 has 14 residues. Per the germline V gene, CDR1 is PRHDT and CDR2 is FYEKMQ (reference sequence). The CDR3 nucleotides read TGTGCCAGCAGCTTAGGACAGGGGGCGAATGAGCAGTTCTTC. Protein sequence: CASSLGQGANEQFF.

V is TRBV6-5 and J is TRBJ1-5; D is undetermined. Germline V CDR1 and CDR2: MNHEY, SVGAGI. There are 15 residues in the CDR3. Trimming took off 6 bases at V and 0 bases at J, with 12 bases between the two ends. CDR3 coding DNA: TGTGCCAGCAGCATTAAATTTAATAGCAATCAGCCCCAGCATTTT. Protein sequence: CASSIKFNSNQPQHF.